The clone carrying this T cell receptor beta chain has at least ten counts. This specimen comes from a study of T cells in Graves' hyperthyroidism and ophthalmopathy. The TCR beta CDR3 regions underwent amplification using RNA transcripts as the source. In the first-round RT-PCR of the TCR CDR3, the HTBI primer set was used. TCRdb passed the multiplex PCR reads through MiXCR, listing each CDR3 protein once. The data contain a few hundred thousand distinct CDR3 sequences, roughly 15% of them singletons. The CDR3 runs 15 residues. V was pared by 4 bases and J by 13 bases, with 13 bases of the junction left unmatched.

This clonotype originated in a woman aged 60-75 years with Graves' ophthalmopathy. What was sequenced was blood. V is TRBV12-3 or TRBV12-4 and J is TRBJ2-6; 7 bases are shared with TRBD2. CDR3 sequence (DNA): TGTGCCAGCAGTTGTTTTGGGGGGGAGATATGTGTCCTGACTTTC. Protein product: CASSCFGGEICVLTF.